What follows are 31 T cell receptor beta chains derived from one specimen sequenced in a study of CD8 T cells in ankylosing spondylitis. Study results and limitations: Ankylosing spondylitis blood appeared to carry a characteristic TCR beta motif of roughly eight highly homologous variants.

These receptors have no identified antigens. From the 5' RACE reads, TCRdb called clonotypes with MiXCR, one entry per CDR3 protein. The sample holds about 200,000 distinct CDR3 sequences, 7% to 8% seen once. The sequenced sample was blood, either unsorted or a sorted T cell fraction (not recorded which). The receptors derive from a male donor with ankylosing spondylitis.

Ten or more counts support this clonotype. The chain couples TRBV5-1 to TRBJ2-2, with a possible D match to TRBD1 (5 bases). CDR1 and CDR2 from the germline V gene are SGHRS and YFSETQ. CDR3 length: 13 residues. Trimming removed 4 bases at V and 4 bases at J, with 8 bases between. This CDR3 is CASSPDSTGELFF. The DNA for the CDR3 is TGCGCCAGCAGCCCCGACAGCACCGGGGAGCTGTTTTTT. Variable domain in full (rest from reference TRBV5-1 and TRBJ2-2): KAGVTQTPRYLIKTRGQQVTLSCSPISGHRSVSWYQQTPGQGLQFLFEYFSETQRNKGNFPGRFSGRQFSNSRSEMNVSTLELGDSALYLCASSPDSTGELFFGEGSRLTVL.

In this sample, this clonotype turned up many times. The chain uses TRBV10-3 and TRBJ2-1; no reliable D call. The CDR3 loop spans 13 amino acids. In germline, CDR1 is ENHRY, CDR2 SYGVKD. Trimming removed 7 bases at V and 4 bases at J, with 11 bases between. CDR3 DNA: TGTGCCATCACAGCCGGATCTTACAATGAGCAGTTCTTC. Translating it yields CAITAGSYNEQFF.

Ten or more counts support this clonotype. The chain has TRBV2 and TRBJ2-7, with D tentatively TRBD2 (6 bases). Trimming shortened V by 10 bases and J by 4 bases, and 17 bases separated the two germline ends. The CDR3 has 13 residues. CDR1 is SNHLY and CDR2 is FYNNEI in the germline V gene. CDR3 nucleotide sequence: TGTGCCACCCGCGGGACTCTACTATACGAGCAGTACTTC. Its protein is CATRGTLLYEQYF.

There are many counts of this clonotype. The chain recombines TRBV7-9 with TRBJ1-2; 7 nucleotides match TRBD1. V lost 4 bases and J lost 0; bases outside the gene matches: 14. Germline CDR1 reads SEHNR; CDR2 reads FQNEAQ (reference sequence). This CDR3 comprises 18 residues. The CDR3 protein is CASSSDRTGLGANYGYTF. CDR3 nucleotides: TGTGCCAGCAGCTCAGATAGGACAGGATTGGGAGCTAACTATGGCTACACCTTC.

This clonotype came up many times. The chain recombines TRBV28 with TRBJ1-5, with TRBD1 matching over 9 bases. The CDR3 spans 15 residues. V dropped 7 bases and J dropped 4; count of bases not matched to a gene: 8. CDR1 is MDHEN and CDR2 is SYDVKM in the germline V gene. The CDR3 nucleotides are TGTGCCAGCAAACTCGTGACAGGGGGTAATCAGCCCCAGCATTTT. This gives the protein CASKLVTGGNQPQHF.

This clonotype was picked up many times. This CDR3 is CASSYSGNEQFF. The CDR3 DNA reads TGTGCCAGCAGTTACTCGGGCAATGAGCAGTTCTTC. This chain links TRBV6-5 with TRBJ2-1, with D uncertain. V lost 0 bases and J lost 6, with 3 bases in between. The CDR3 has 12 residues. Germline-derived CDR1 and CDR2 are MNHEY and SVGAGI.

This clonotype was detected ten times or more. The V and J genes are TRBV5-6 and TRBJ2-4; 9 bases align to TRBD1. The CDR3 length is 16 residues. CDR1 and CDR2 from the germline V gene are SGHDT and YYEEEE. J lost 5 bases, V lost 4 bases, and 10 bases had no gene match. CDR3 amino acids: CASSGGQGLSQNIQYF. CDR3 coding DNA: TGTGCCAGCAGCGGAGGACAGGGGCTATCACAAAACATTCAGTACTTC.

This clonotype was recorded at least ten times. The rearrangement joins TRBV12-3 or TRBV12-4 to TRBJ1-4; D not resolved. Deletions cut 6 bases from V and 7 bases from J, with 12 bases between. CDR3 length equals 13 residues. CDR3 loop: CASSLGVVEKLFF. CDR3 DNA: TGTGCCAGCAGCCTCGGAGTGGTTGAAAAACTGTTTTTT.

Many counts were recorded for this clonotype. V is TRBV6-2 or TRBV6-3 and J is TRBJ1-6; possibly TRBD1 for D (5 bases). The germline CDR1 and CDR2 sequences are MNHEY and SVGEGT. This CDR3 contains 14 residues. Trimming pared 5 bases from V and 10 bases from J, leaving 15 bases between. This CDR3 reads CASSGDFGGSPLHF. Written as DNA, the CDR3 is TGTGCCAGCAGTGGGGACTTCGGAGGCTCACCCCTCCACTTT.

At least ten counts were recorded for this clonotype. The chain has TRBV10-3 and TRBJ2-3; D gene ambiguous. Trimming left V 2 bases short and J 0 bases short, with 12 bases between. From germline, CDR1 is ENHRY and CDR2 SYGVKD. CDR3 length equals 16 residues. For the CDR3, the DNA is TGTGCCATCAGTGAGATCGGCGGCCTTAGCACAGATACGCAGTATTTT. It translates to CAISEIGGLSTDTQYF.

Ten or more counts support this clonotype. The chain is built from TRBV7-2 and TRBJ2-7; possible D gene TRBD2, 6 bases. CDR3 length equals 13 residues. Germline CDR1 SGHTA, CDR2 FQGNSA. The V gene lost 3 bases and the J gene lost 5 bases, with 11 bases spanning the gap. The CDR3 DNA sequence: TGTGCCAGCAGCTTTGGGGGGTTCGACGAGCAGTACTTC. Translating it yields CASSFGGFDEQYF.

Many counts were recorded for this clonotype. This sequence joins TRBV4-3 and TRBJ2-2, with 7 nucleotides matching TRBD2. The germline gives CDR1 LGHNA, CDR2 YSLEER. J was trimmed by 7 bases and V by 4 bases; bases with no gene match: 12. The CDR3 is made up of 16 amino acids. CDR3 bases: TGCGCCAGCAGCCCACTGGCGGGAGTAGGCGGCGGGGAGCTGTTTTTT. It specifies CASSPLAGVGGGELFF.

This clonotype occurred many times. V gene TRBV11-2 combines with J gene TRBJ2-7, with D possibly TRBD2 on 6 matching bases. This CDR3 spans 15 amino acids. Trimming shortened V by 1 base and J by 1 base, and 11 bases separated the two germline ends. Germline V gene sequence: CDR1 SGHAT, CDR2 FQNNGV. CDR3 amino acids: CASSLGRDLSYEQYF. The CDR3 region has the DNA TGTGCCAGCAGCTTAGGCCGGGACTTATCCTACGAGCAGTACTTC.

In this sample, this clonotype turned up a few times. V and J are TRBV6-2 or TRBV6-3 and TRBJ2-1; TRBD2 agrees at 9 bases. The CDR3 consists of 14 residues. Germline lookup yields CDR1 MNHEY and CDR2 SVGEGT. Trimming at V came to 4 bases and at J to 9 bases, leaving 7 bases not matched to a gene. DNA of the CDR3: TGTGCCAGCAGTTTGGGAAGCGGGAGGAGTGAGCAGTTCTTC. Amino acid sequence: CASSLGSGRSEQFF.

For this clonotype: This is likely a read error, given that the CDR3 carries no conserved phenylalanine or tryptophan at its end. The V gene is TRBV20-1, the J gene TRBJ2-3, with a possible D match to TRBD1 (5 bases). The germline gives CDR1 DFQATT, CDR2 SNEGSKA (reference sequence). Deletions cut 1 base from V and 3 bases from J, with 11 bases between. The CDR3 sequence is 14 residues long. This chain's CDR3 is CSARVRVLTDTQYS. DNA for the CDR3: TGCAGTGCTAGAGTCAGGGTGCTAACAGATACGCAGTATTCT.

This clonotype has a handful of counts. The rearrangement uses TRBV7-9 and TRBJ1-5; D gene unclear. CDR3 length equals 15 residues. With 5 bases removed from V and 0 bases from J, the gap between germline ends came to 11 bases. Germline V lookup: CDR1 SEHNR, CDR2 FQNEAQ (reference sequence). CDR3 sequence: CASSVDGDSNQPQHF. CDR3 bases: TGTGCCAGCAGCGTGGACGGAGATAGCAATCAGCCCCAGCATTTT.

This clonotype has more than one count but fewer than ten. The rearrangement joins TRBV4-1 to TRBJ1-1; D gene ambiguous. The V end was cut by 4 bases, the J end by 1 base, with 10 bases between. The V gene's germline CDR1 is MGHRA and CDR2 YSYEKL. This CDR3 region has 14 residues. CDR3 in DNA: TGCGCCAGCAGCCCTATTGGAGGGAACACTGAAGCTTTCTTT. Residues: CASSPIGGNTEAFF.

The V and J genes are TRBV24-1 and TRBJ2-3; D possibly matches TRBD1 or TRBD2 (5 bases each). V was clipped by 8 bases and J by 2 bases, with 34 bases between them. This CDR3 comprises 21 residues. Germline CDR1 and CDR2: KGHDR and SFDVKD. CDR3: CATIYWPRDLAPMDPTDTQYF. The CDR3 nucleotides are TGTGCCACCATTTATTGGCCTCGGGACCTCGCTCCGATGGACCCCACAGATACGCAGTATTTT.

This clonotype was detected many times. The rearrangement uses TRBV12-5 and TRBJ2-5, with D perhaps matching TRBD2 (5 bases). This CDR3 is built from 13 residues. V was shortened by 7 bases and J by 1 base, with 10 bases between the two germline ends. Germline V gives CDR1 LGHNT, CDR2 FRNRAP. CDR3 in DNA: TGTGCTAGTGTTGACGGGGTCCAAGAGACCCAGTACTTC. This codes for CASVDGVQETQYF.

This clonotype was recorded at least ten times. This chain uses TRBV12-3 or TRBV12-4 with TRBJ1-2, with a weak D call TRBD1 (5 bases). The CDR3 has 14 amino acids. Trimming removed 4 bases at V and 5 bases at J, with 14 bases between. The CDR3 region has the DNA TGTGCCAGCAGTTCAGTCAGGGTGCGGTATGGCTACACCTTC. Amino acid sequence: CASSSVRVRYGYTF.

This clonotype has a count of ten or more. The chain uses TRBV5-1 and TRBJ2-2; D not certain. This CDR3 has 14 amino acids. The ends were cut back, 4 bases at V and 2 bases at J, with 9 bases in the middle. Per germline, CDR1 SGHRS and CDR2 YFSETQ. This chain's CDR3 is CASSLNFNTGELFF. The CDR3 region has the DNA TGCGCCAGCAGCCTAAATTTTAACACCGGGGAGCTGTTTTTT.

This clonotype was recorded a few times. The chain recombines TRBV4-1 with TRBJ2-5; 8 bases fit TRBD2. The CDR3 has 16 amino acids. Germline assignment: CDR1 MGHRA and CDR2 YSYEKL. The J segment lost 5 bases and the V segment lost 0 bases, leaving 8 bases of the junction unmatched. The CDR3 DNA sequence: TGCGCCAGCAGCCAAGATACAGCGGGAGTGTTGGAGACCCAGTACTTC. Translation: CASSQDTAGVLETQYF.

There are many counts of this clonotype. The chain carries TRBV2 and TRBJ2-1, with D maybe TRBD2 (5 bases). Germline lookup yields CDR1 SNHLY and CDR2 FYNNEI. The CDR3 has 16 amino acids. V was pared by 5 bases and J by 4 bases, with 18 bases between. CDR3 bases: TGTGCCAGCAGTTTAAACTCCGGGATAGGGTACAATGAGCAGTTCTTC. Translation: CASSLNSGIGYNEQFF.

The V call is TRBV4-3, the J call TRBJ2-2; TRBD2 matches 12 bases. This CDR3 spans 15 amino acids. Germline CDR1 reads LGHNA; CDR2 reads YSLEER. The ends lost 10 bases at V and 2 bases at J; junction bases unmatched: 5. The DNA for the CDR3 is TGCGCCACCCGGACTAGCGGGGTAAACACCGGGGAGCTGTTTTTT. Its translation is CATRTSGVNTGELFF.

The sample holds a few counts of this clonotype. The V gene is TRBV7-8, the J gene TRBJ2-5; D call uncertain. Looked up from germline, CDR1 is SGHVS and CDR2 is FQNEAQ. V lost 5 bases and J lost 1, with 14 bases in between. CDR3 length: 15 amino acids. In nucleotides, the CDR3 is TGTGCCAGCAGCCGTCTCAGTTCGCGCCAAGAGACCCAGTACTTC. This sequence encodes CASSRLSSRQETQYF.

The V and J genes are TRBV6-2 or TRBV6-3 and TRBJ2-7, with D hard to call. The CDR3 is 12 amino acids. V was trimmed by 2 bases and J by 7 bases, leaving 9 bases between them. Germline-derived CDR1 and CDR2 are MNHEY and SVGEGT. The chain's CDR3 is CASSYPVGEQYF. The CDR3 DNA sequence: TGTGCCAGCAGTTACCCCGTTGGTGAGCAGTACTTC.

The gene calls are TRBV6-1 and TRBJ1-2; D may be TRBD1 (5 bases). Germline V gene sequence: CDR1 MNHNS, CDR2 SASEGT. Trimming removed 5 bases at V and 2 bases at J, with 12 bases between. This CDR3 comprises 14 residues. CDR3 DNA sequence: TGTGCCAGCAGTCCGGGACTTTTCAACTATGGCTACACCTTC. It is translated as CASSPGLFNYGYTF.

This clonotype was observed a handful of times. The rearrangement uses TRBV6-5 and TRBJ1-5, with D possibly matching TRBD1 (5 bases). The germline gives CDR1 MNHEY, CDR2 SVGAGI. This CDR3 has 15 amino acids. Trimming cost V 2 bases and J 4 bases, with 12 bases left between them. The CDR3 DNA is TGTGCCAGCAGTTACCCGTACGGGGGAAATCAGCCCCAGCATTTT. It specifies CASSYPYGGNQPQHF.

This clonotype was seen at least ten times. V and J are TRBV9 and TRBJ1-5, with 9 bases lining up with TRBD1. CDR1 is SGDLS and CDR2 is YYNGEE in the germline V gene. Germline trimming cut 10 bases from V and 5 bases from J; bases unmatched to any gene: 16. This CDR3 has 16 residues. As DNA, the CDR3 is TGTGCCTCCTCAAGAGCCGGGACAGGGATTCATCAGCCCCAGCATTTT. This codes for CASSRAGTGIHQPQHF.

This clonotype was recorded a few times. The chain links TRBV6-4 to TRBJ1-2, with TRBD1 as a possible D gene (5 bases). The CDR3 spans 12 residues. V lost 8 bases to trimming and J lost 5 bases, with 12 bases between them. CDR1 and CDR2 (germline): MRHNA, SNTAGT. The CDR3 DNA reads TGTGCCAGCCGCGGGACGGAGTATGGCTACACCTTC. Translated: CASRGTEYGYTF.

In its sample, this clonotype was seen many times. J is TRBJ1-1 and V is TRBV14; D is perhaps TRBD1 (6 bases). The CDR3 runs to 13 residues. Germline CDR1 SGHDN, CDR2 FVKESK. Trimming took 6 bases from V and 6 from J, leaving 14 bases between them. The CDR3 region has the DNA TGTGCCAGCAGACTACAGGGATTCGCTGAAGCTTTCTTT. Translated, it gives CASRLQGFAEAFF. Full variable domain (missing parts from reference TRBV14 and TRBJ1-1): EAGVTQFPSHSVIEKGQTVTLRCDPISGHDNLYWYRRVMGKEIKFLLHFVKESKQDESGMPNNRFLAERTGGTYSTLKVQPAELEDSGVYFCASRLQGFAEAFFGQGTRLTVV.